The 7 T cell receptor beta chains given below trace back to one sample, sequenced in a study of T cells after yellow fever vaccination. From the 5' RACE reads, TCRdb called clonotypes with MiXCR, one entry per CDR3 protein. This table holds 300,000 to 350,000 distinct CDR3 sequences, 8% to 9.5% found once. The sequences come from PBMCs, collected about 49 days after the first yellow fever vaccination. The receptor set was obtained from a man aged 18 to 30 who received the YFV17D yellow fever vaccine.

This clonotype was seen only a few times. The chain is built from TRBV10-3 and TRBJ2-7, with D maybe TRBD1 (6 bases). Trimming removed 11 bases at V and 6 bases at J, with 20 bases between. Germline V lookup: CDR1 ENHRY, CDR2 SYGVKD. The CDR3 is 13 amino acids. CDR3 amino acids: CAAAGTRSAEQYV. CDR3 sequence (DNA): TGTGCCGCTGCCGGGACACGGTCGGCCGAGCAGTACGTC.

This clonotype occurred a few times. This chain joins TRBV7-9 and TRBJ2-2; D not certain. Germline CDR1 reads SEHNR; CDR2 reads FQNEAQ (reference sequence). Trimming pared 7 bases from V and 0 bases from J, leaving 6 bases between. CDR3 length: 13 amino acids. CDR3 sequence: CASNDANTGELFF. The CDR3 region has the DNA TGTGCCAGCAACGACGCGAACACCGGGGAGCTGTTTTTT. The entire variable domain, with the rest obtained from reference TRBV7-9 and TRBJ2-2, is as follows: DTGVSQNPRHKITKRGQNVTFRCDPISEHNRLYWYRQTLGQGPEFLTYFQNEAQLEKSRLLSDRFSAERPKGSFSTLEIQRTEQGDSAMYLCASNDANTGELFFGEGSRLTVL.

The chain recombines TRBV7-8 with TRBJ1-1; 8 bases align to TRBD1. V shed 5 bases, J shed 4 bases, and the junction held 3 bases outside the gene matches. The CDR3 spans 13 residues. Looked up from germline, CDR1 is SGHVS and CDR2 is FQNEAQ. CDR3 sequence reads: CASSGDRGTEAFF. CDR3 nucleotides: TGTGCCAGCAGCGGTGACAGGGGCACTGAAGCTTTCTTT.

J is TRBJ2-5 and V is TRBV12-3 or TRBV12-4; D is unclear. The CDR3 runs 14 residues. Trimming removed 2 bases at V and 2 bases at J, with 9 bases between. The CDR3 loop reads CASSLFAPQETQYF. CDR3 nucleotide sequence: TGTGCCAGCAGTTTATTCGCGCCGCAAGAGACCCAGTACTTC.

The rearrangement links TRBV6-2 or TRBV6-3 to TRBJ2-1, with D perhaps TRBD1 (6 bases). Trimming took off 6 bases at V and 7 bases at J, with 13 bases between the two ends. The CDR3 length is 13 residues. The V gene's germline CDR1 is MNHEY and CDR2 SVGEGT. The CDR3 loop reads CASSPVGANEQFF. Written as DNA, the CDR3 is TGTGCCAGCAGCCCAGTGGGGGCAAATGAGCAGTTCTTC.

V and J are TRBV6-2 or TRBV6-3 and TRBJ2-5; D is uncertain. Germline CDR1 reads MNHEY; CDR2 reads SVGEGT. V was pared by 4 bases and J by 0 bases, with 6 bases between. The CDR3 covers 13 residues. The CDR3 region is CASSFNNQETQYF. The CDR3 DNA sequence: TGTGCCAGCAGTTTTAACAACCAAGAGACCCAGTACTTC.

The gene calls are TRBV6-1 and TRBJ2-5; 8 nucleotides agree with TRBD2. The CDR3 contains 15 residues. The germline V gene encodes CDR1 MNHNS and CDR2 SASEGT. Germline trimming cut 6 bases from V and 3 bases from J; bases unmatched to any gene: 9. CDR3 region: CASRPPGLVKETQYF. In DNA, the CDR3 is TGTGCCAGCAGACCTCCGGGACTAGTCAAAGAGACCCAGTACTTC.